Presented here are 3 T cell receptor beta chains from one specimen sequenced in a study of blood T cells in healthy people across ages. It was with a sample-barcoded 5' primer and a J-beta primer mix that a second PCR of roughly 7 to 12 cycles was run. One entry per CDR3 protein results from TCRdb running MiXCR on the 5' RACE reads. The sample shows roughly 1.9 million distinct CDR3 sequences, about two fifths of them seen only once. The sample taken for sequencing was blood. These receptors all stem from a human donor in good health.

The CDR3 loop is CSARDFGGGVTQYF. The CDR3, as DNA: TGCAGTGCTAGAGATTTCGGGGGGGGCGTGACCCAGTACTTC. The chain joins TRBV20-1 to TRBJ2-5; 8 bases line up with TRBD2. Germline CDR1 reads DFQATT; CDR2 reads SNEGSKA (reference sequence). The CDR3 covers 14 residues. Trimming at V came to 0 bases and at J to 7 bases, leaving 7 bases not matched to a gene.

The genes are TRBV6-5 and TRBJ2-1; 8 bases align to TRBD2. Per the germline V gene, CDR1 is MNHEY and CDR2 is SVGAGI. There are 15 residues in the CDR3. The ends lost 7 bases at V and 4 bases at J; junction bases unmatched: 9. Written as DNA, the CDR3 is TGTGCCAGCATTGCTCGGGGGGGCCCGTACAATGAGCAGTTCTTC. It encodes CASIARGGPYNEQFF.

This clonotype was detected a few times. The genes are TRBV11-3 and TRBJ2-7; D call uncertain. Germline V gene lookup returns CDR1 SGHNT and CDR2 YENEEA. Trimming cost V 1 base and J 3 bases, with 10 bases left between them. This CDR3 has 14 residues. DNA of the CDR3: TGTGCCAGCAGCTTAGTTGGGCAGATCTACGAGCAGTACTTC. This gives the protein CASSLVGQIYEQYF.